The clone carrying this T cell receptor beta chain has only a few counts. What it binds is unknown. The sample originates from a study of molecular identifiers for immune sequencing clone quantification. Whole-study results and caveats: Over 97% of effector molecules, but under 1% in naive cells, were held by clones with more than 20 RNA copies. Spike-in Jurkat TCR RNA from a single cell reportedly registered among about 1 million naive cells.

Trimming removed 4 bases from V and 5 bases from J, with 19 bases in between. Germline loops: CDR1 LNHDA, CDR2 SQIVND (reference sequence). This CDR3 is 16 amino acids long. Previously described methods and listed TCR primers were used for bulk TCR libraries. MiXCR, run by TCRdb on the PCR reads, gives a single entry per CDR3 protein. Of more than 85,000 distinct CDR3 sequences in the sample, roughly 34% are singletons; the top ten hold 4% to 4.5%. Construction of naive CD8 libraries employed roughly 18,000 to 1,100,000 sorted cells together with 10%, 30% or 50% RNA. J is TRBJ2-3 and V is TRBV19; the D is unclear. The specimen sequenced was naive CD8+ T cells from blood, with Jurkat cell RNA spiked in. Regarding subset: FACS-sorted CD8+CD4-CCR7+CD45RA+ naive T cells. This TCR came from a human donor in good health. Some libraries in this study had Jurkat cell RNA spiked in. The CDR3 reads CASSTRWPSHGDTQYF. The DNA for the CDR3 is TGTGCCAGTAGTACCCGCTGGCCTTCCCATGGAGATACGCAGTATTTT.